Listed here is a single TCR beta chain. Its antigen is as yet unknown. This CDR3 is 17 amino acids long. Between the trimmed V and J ends, which lost 5 bases and 6 bases, there was a span of 23 bases. Germline CDR1 and CDR2: SGHAT and FQNNGV. Here immunoSEQ multiplex PCR was the method, and the copy in TCRdb shows in-frame clones only, minus some. This table has about 140,000 clones, around nine tenths appearing once. The data were obtained in a study of T cell responses to AZD1222 COVID-19 vaccine. Findings and caveats of the study: Reports indicate that nearly half of spike-specific TCRs are directed at unmutated variant regions. Increased Spike-specific TCR breadth and depth were observed after two AZD1222 doses. Donors were largely white British and mainly female; clonal diversity was possibly underestimated.

The sequences come from peripheral blood, collected 28 days after the second AZD1222 dose. This chain uses TRBV11-2 with TRBJ2-1, with a tentative D call TRBD2 (6 bases). This TCR came from an adult who received the AZD1222 COVID-19 vaccine. The CDR3 region is CASSRESGGPLGNEQFF. The CDR3 DNA reads as TGTGCCAGCAGCCGAGAATCAGGAGGGCCATTAGGCAATGAGCAGTTCTTC.